What follows are 32 T cell receptor beta chains derived from one specimen sequenced in a study of memory CD4+ T cells and cytomegalovirus serostatus. TCRdb keeps only in-frame clones here, not all; method: immunoSEQ multiplex PCR. Here the sample spans about 61,000 clones, roughly 80% being singletons. The sort gate was single viable CD3+CD4+CD8-CD45RO+ cells for memory CD4+ T cells. Material for sequencing was memory CD4+ T cells from blood. All receptors derive from an adult in good health and CMV-seronegative.

The genes are TRBV12-2 and TRBJ2-1; the D call of TRBD2 is as the table states it, not checked on the DNA. TRBV12-2 is a listed pseudogene. The CDR3 sequence is 14 residues long. This CDR3 is CASRLAEGPNEQFF. CDR3 sequence (DNA): TGTGCAAGTCGCCTAGCGGAGGGCCCGAATGAGCAGTTCTTC.

The rearrangement joins TRBV29-1 to TRBJ1-2; possibly TRBD1 for D (6 bases). CDR3 size: 13 residues. Germline V CDR1 and CDR2: SQVTM, ANQGSEA. Trimming pared 6 bases from V and 0 bases from J, leaving 11 bases between. In nucleotides, the CDR3 is TGCAGCGTCGCCGGACAGACTAACTATGGCTACACCTTC. Translated: CSVAGQTNYGYTF.

This clone came up a few times. The V call is TRBV6-6, the J call TRBJ1-5; D uncertain. The CDR3 length is 15 residues. CDR1 is MNHNY, CDR2 SVGAGI, per germline (reference sequence). The V gene lost 8 bases and the J gene lost 0 bases, with 14 bases spanning the gap. CDR3 sequence reads: CASSPDLGSNQPQHF. In DNA form, the CDR3 reads TGTGCCAGCTCCCCGGACTTAGGTAGCAATCAGCCCCAGCATTTT.

This clone was picked up one time. This rearrangement joins TRBV19 to TRBJ1-1; TRBD1 is a possible D gene (6 bases). CDR3 length: 15 residues. The germline CDR1 and CDR2 sequences are LNHDA and SQIVND (reference sequence). V gave up 6 bases and J gave up 3 bases, with 17 bases separating them. CDR3 residues: CASSTRGGGYTEAFF. The CDR3 coding sequence is TGTGCCAGTAGCACGAGGGGGGGTGGGTACACTGAAGCTTTCTTT.

The chain is built from TRBV2 and TRBJ2-6; maybe TRBD2 (5 bases). This CDR3 is built from 16 residues. Trimming stripped 4 bases from V and 4 bases from J, with 14 bases between. The germline V gene encodes CDR1 SNHLY and CDR2 FYNNEI. The CDR3 spells CASSARTVPGANVLTF. The CDR3 region has the DNA TGTGCCAGCAGTGCCAGGACTGTCCCCGGGGCCAACGTCCTGACTTTC.

CDR3 bases: TGTGCCATCAGTGAGGGGACAGGGGCCGACTCTGGAAACACCATATATTTT. This sequence encodes CAISEGTGADSGNTIYF. The chain carries TRBV10-3 and TRBJ1-3, with TRBD1 matching 10 bases. Germline lookup yields CDR1 ENHRY and CDR2 SYGVKD. The length of the CDR3 is 17 residues. The J segment lost 0 bases and the V segment lost 2 bases, leaving 4 bases of the junction unmatched.

The CDR3 DNA follows: TGCGCCAGCAGCTTGAGCCAGGGGTCGGATCAGCCCCAGCATTTT. Translation: CASSLSQGSDQPQHF. This chain uses TRBV5-1 with TRBJ1-5; possible D gene TRBD1, 6 bases. There are 15 residues in the CDR3. Germline values: CDR1 SGHRS, CDR2 YFSETQ. Trimming took 1 base from V and 5 from J, leaving 13 bases between them.

This chain connects TRBV9 to TRBJ1-2; the D is unclear. V was trimmed by 5 bases and J by 4 bases, leaving 9 bases between them. This CDR3 has 12 amino acids. Germline V gene lookup returns CDR1 SGDLS and CDR2 YYNGEE. The CDR3 region has the DNA TGTGCCAGCAGTTCCCTCAGCTATGGCTACACCTTC. Amino acids: CASSSLSYGYTF.

The genes are TRBV9 and TRBJ2-7; no reliable D call. The germline V gene encodes CDR1 SGDLS and CDR2 YYNGEE. The CDR3 totals 15 residues. Trimming shortened V by 0 bases and J by 0 bases, and 10 bases separated the two germline ends. CDR3 amino acids: CASSVDGSSSYEQYF. CDR3 nucleotide sequence: TGTGCCAGCAGCGTAGACGGAAGTAGCTCCTACGAGCAGTACTTC.

The chain links TRBV6-1 to TRBJ2-7; TRBD2 matches 7 bases. J lost 4 bases, V lost 1 base, and 10 bases had no gene match. This CDR3 is built from 16 residues. CDR1 and CDR2 from the germline V gene are MNHNS and SASEGT. The CDR3 DNA reads TGTGCCAGCAGTGAAGAAGTGCGGGGGTTGGTTTACGAGCAGTACTTC. It specifies CASSEEVRGLVYEQYF.

This sequence joins TRBV5-4 and TRBJ2-2, with D unclear. This CDR3 is 15 amino acids long. CDR1 and CDR2 from the germline V gene are SGHNT and YYREEE (reference sequence). V lost 0 bases and J lost 2, with 8 bases in between. CDR3 sequence (DNA): TGTGCCAGCAGCTTGGGAGGCCGAAACACCGGGGAGCTGTTTTTT. Translation gives CASSLGGRNTGELFF.

The chain joins TRBV5-1 to TRBJ2-1; 8 bases match TRBD2. The CDR3 totals 18 residues. Germline CDR1 and CDR2: SGHRS and YFSETQ. Trimming cost V 4 bases and J 8 bases; bases outside gene matches: 20. DNA for the CDR3: TGCGCCAGCAGCCAGCCTAATTTCCCGGGACTAGTGGTCTATGAGCAGTTCTTC. Translating it yields CASSQPNFPGLVVYEQFF.

The gene calls are TRBV11-2 and TRBJ2-4; D possibly uses TRBD1 or TRBD2 (5 bases each). This CDR3 has 14 residues. The germline V gene has CDR1 SGHAT and CDR2 FQNNGV. V shed 1 base and J shed 9 bases, with 13 bases lying between them. In nucleotides, the CDR3 is TGTGCCAGCAGCTTAGGGGACCCTGCGTCCATTCAGTACTTC. Translating gives CASSLGDPASIQYF.

V is TRBV5-1 and J is TRBJ2-1; TRBD1 agrees at 8 bases. Looked up from germline, CDR1 is SGHRS and CDR2 is YFSETQ. CDR3 length: 14 amino acids. V gave up 1 base and J gave up 3 bases; unmatched junction bases: 0. CDR3 sequence reads: CASSLTGGYNEQFF. CDR3 in DNA: TGCGCCAGCAGCTTGACAGGGGGCTACAATGAGCAGTTCTTC.

This chain links TRBV19 with TRBJ2-7; 7 bases are a match to TRBD1. CDR3 length: 14 residues. Trimming cost V 4 bases and J 0 bases; bases outside gene matches: 3. The germline gives CDR1 LNHDA, CDR2 SQIVND (reference sequence). The CDR3 reads CASSRAGGSYEQYF. The CDR3 DNA sequence: TGTGCCAGTAGTAGGGCAGGGGGCTCCTACGAGCAGTACTTC.

The V call is TRBV5-6, the J call TRBJ2-7, with a possible D match to TRBD1 (6 bases). The CDR3 sequence is 14 residues long. The V end lost 4 bases, the J end lost 11 bases, and 22 bases lay between the germline ends. From germline, CDR1 is SGHDT and CDR2 YYEEEE. In nucleotides, the CDR3 is TGTGCCAGCAGCACCTGGACAGCCGGTCGGGGAGAGTACTTC. This translates into CASSTWTAGRGEYF.

V is TRBV4-2 and J is TRBJ2-7; 9 bases map to TRBD2. The CDR3 is made up of 15 amino acids. Looked up from germline, CDR1 is LGHNA and CDR2 is YNFKEQ. J was trimmed by 7 bases and V by 3 bases; bases with no gene match: 10. This CDR3 reads CASSQTTSGGGEQYF. The DNA for the CDR3 is TGTGCCAGCAGCCAGACGACTAGCGGAGGAGGTGAGCAGTACTTC.

The CDR3 DNA reads TGTGCCAGCAGCCAAGATTTCAGGGGTTCCTACGAGCAGTACTTC. It encodes CASSQDFRGSYEQYF. The V gene is TRBV14, the J gene TRBJ2-7; perhaps TRBD1 as D (6 bases). Trimming shortened V by 0 bases and J by 1 base, and 10 bases separated the two germline ends. Germline lookup yields CDR1 SGHDN and CDR2 FVKESK. CDR3 size: 15 residues. Filled out from reference TRBV14 and TRBJ2-7, the complete variable domain reads EAGVTQFPSHSVIEKGQTVTLRCDPISGHDNLYWYRRVMGKEIKFLLHFVKESKQDESGMPNNRFLAERTGGTYSTLKVQPAELEDSGVYFCASSQDFRGSYEQYFGPGTRLTVT.

This clone was observed a single time. V and J are TRBV19 and TRBJ1-2, with D perhaps TRBD1 (5 bases). The CDR3 runs 15 residues. The germline gives CDR1 LNHDA, CDR2 SQIVND (reference sequence). Trimming shortened V by 8 bases and J by 0 bases, and 16 bases separated the two germline ends. For the CDR3, the DNA is TGTGCCAGTCTACTCGGACAACCCCCTAACTATGGCTACACCTTC. Its translation: CASLLGQPPNYGYTF.

The rearrangement uses TRBV30 and TRBJ1-2; unclear D gene. CDR3 length: 13 residues. The germline gives CDR1 GTSNPN, CDR2 SVGIG (reference sequence). Trimming took off 2 bases at V and 1 base at J, with 8 bases between the two ends. CDR3: CAWSTDLNYGYTF. CDR3 in DNA: TGTGCCTGGAGTACGGACCTTAACTATGGCTACACCTTC.

This clone was detected once. The V and J genes are TRBV15 and TRBJ2-1; 8 nucleotides align to TRBD2. The CDR3 runs to 16 residues. V lost 1 base to trimming and J lost 4 bases; unmatched junction nucleotides: 6. Germline lookup yields CDR1 LNHNV and CDR2 YYDKDF (reference sequence). This chain's CDR3 is CATSRAGRGVYNEQFF. CDR3 DNA: TGTGCCACCAGCAGAGCGGGGCGGGGGGTGTACAATGAGCAGTTCTTC.

This CDR3 is CASSEAVAGGIGELFF. CDR3 in DNA: TGTGCCAGCAGTGAAGCAGTAGCGGGGGGGATCGGGGAGCTGTTTTTT. The rearrangement links TRBV2 to TRBJ2-2, with TRBD2 identical over 11 bases. This CDR3 contains 16 residues. Germline lookup yields CDR1 SNHLY and CDR2 FYNNEI. The ends lost 0 bases at V and 7 bases at J; junction bases unmatched: 4.

The chain joins TRBV5-1 to TRBJ2-2, with a weak D call TRBD2 (6 bases). Per germline, CDR1 SGHRS and CDR2 YFSETQ. V was shortened by 6 bases and J by 6 bases, with 18 bases between the two germline ends. The CDR3 runs to 15 residues. CDR3 loop: CASTETSSGAGELFF. CDR3 sequence (DNA): TGCGCCAGCACCGAAACTAGCAGCGGCGCCGGGGAGCTGTTTTTT.

The chain carries TRBV9 and TRBJ2-5, with D maybe TRBD2 (7 bases). Between the trimmed V and J ends, which lost 4 bases and 4 bases, there was a span of 20 bases. Germline-derived CDR1 and CDR2 are SGDLS and YYNGEE. This CDR3 has 16 residues. The CDR3 protein is CASSPYPGGLGETQYF. CDR3 coding DNA: TGTGCCAGCAGCCCTTATCCGGGGGGCTTAGGAGAGACCCAGTACTTC.

V usage is TRBV7-8 and J usage is TRBJ1-2; 7 nucleotides align to TRBD1. J gave up 6 bases and V 5 bases, and 12 bases lay outside the gene matches. This CDR3 comprises 15 residues. Germline values: CDR1 SGHVS, CDR2 FQNEAQ. The CDR3 is CASSTKRQGTDGYTF. The CDR3 region has the DNA TGTGCCAGCAGCACGAAAAGACAGGGAACCGATGGCTACACCTTC.

The gene calls are TRBV7-9 and TRBJ1-1; D gene uncertain. The CDR3 has 14 residues. Trimming removed 3 bases at V and 1 base at J, with 9 bases between. The germline V gene has CDR1 SEHNR and CDR2 FQNEAQ (reference sequence). The CDR3: CASSLVQRNTEAFF. DNA for the CDR3: TGTGCCAGCAGCTTGGTACAGAGGAACACTGAAGCTTTCTTT.

This chain joins TRBV27 and TRBJ1-6; 8 nucleotides match TRBD1. The CDR3 length is 15 residues. The germline V gene encodes CDR1 MNHEY and CDR2 SMNVEV (reference sequence). V was clipped by 2 bases and J by 10 bases; unmatched bases: 7. CDR3 nucleotides: TGTGCCAGCAGTTTACCCCGGACAGGGTACTCACCCCTCCACTTT. This codes for CASSLPRTGYSPLHF.

This rearrangement joins TRBV10-2 to TRBJ1-2; TRBD1 might be the D (6 bases). V was shortened by 2 bases and J by 4 bases, with 11 bases between the two germline ends. Germline values: CDR1 WSHSY, CDR2 SAAADI. The CDR3 runs 14 residues. As DNA, the CDR3 is TGCGCCAGCAGTGAGGCGGCAGGGGCCTATGGCTACACCTTC. The encoded protein is CASSEAAGAYGYTF.

The rearrangement joins TRBV2 to TRBJ2-2; 8 positions agree with TRBD1. This CDR3 is 16 amino acids long. V dropped 6 bases and J dropped 2; count of bases not matched to a gene: 8. Germline CDR1 is SNHLY and CDR2 is FYNNEI. The CDR3 DNA reads TGTGCCAGCAGAGTGGGTGGACAGGGTAACACCGGGGAGCTGTTTTTT. Translating it yields CASRVGGQGNTGELFF.

The chain combines TRBV2 with TRBJ1-3, with D tentatively TRBD1 (6 bases). The length of the CDR3 is 14 residues. V lost 7 bases to trimming and J lost 3 bases, with 13 bases between them. Germline V lookup: CDR1 SNHLY, CDR2 FYNNEI. For the CDR3, the DNA is TGTGCCAGCAAAGGGAGGGGGATTGGAAACACCATATATTTT. This gives the protein CASKGRGIGNTIYF.

The chain employs TRBV5-1 and TRBJ2-1, with 8 bases that match TRBD1. The CDR3 covers 15 residues. Germline V gene data show CDR1 as SGHRS and CDR2 as YFSETQ. J gave up 8 bases and V 2 bases, and 9 bases lay outside the gene matches. DNA of the CDR3: TGCGCCAGCAGCTTTTCAGGACAGGGCATTGATGAGCAGTTCTTC. The encoded protein is CASSFSGQGIDEQFF.

CDR3 region: CASRFGAAGGSYEQYF. The CDR3 nucleotides read TGCGCCAGCAGGTTTGGCGCCGCGGGAGGATCATACGAGCAGTACTTC. This chain uses TRBV5-1 with TRBJ2-7, with 8 bases identical to TRBD2. After removal of 5 bases from V and 4 bases from J, the junction contained 14 bases not matched to a gene. The CDR3 runs to 16 residues. CDR1 and CDR2 from the germline V gene are SGHRS and YFSETQ.